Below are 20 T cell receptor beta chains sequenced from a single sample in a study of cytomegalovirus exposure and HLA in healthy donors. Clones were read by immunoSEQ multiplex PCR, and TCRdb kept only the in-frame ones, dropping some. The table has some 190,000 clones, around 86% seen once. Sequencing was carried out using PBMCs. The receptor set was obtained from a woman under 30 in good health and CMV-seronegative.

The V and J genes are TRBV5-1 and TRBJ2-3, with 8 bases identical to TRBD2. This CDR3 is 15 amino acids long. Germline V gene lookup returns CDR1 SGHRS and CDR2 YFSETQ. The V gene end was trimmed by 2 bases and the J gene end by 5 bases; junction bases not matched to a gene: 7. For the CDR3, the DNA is TGCGCCAGCAGCTTAACCGGGGGGGCCATAGATACGCAGTATTTT. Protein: CASSLTGGAIDTQYF. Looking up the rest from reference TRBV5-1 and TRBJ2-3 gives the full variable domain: KAGVTQTPRYLIKTRGQQVTLSCSPISGHRSVSWYQQTPGQGLQFLFEYFSETQRNKGNFPGRFSGRQFSNSRSEMNVSTLELGDSALYLCASSLTGGAIDTQYFGPGTRLTVL.

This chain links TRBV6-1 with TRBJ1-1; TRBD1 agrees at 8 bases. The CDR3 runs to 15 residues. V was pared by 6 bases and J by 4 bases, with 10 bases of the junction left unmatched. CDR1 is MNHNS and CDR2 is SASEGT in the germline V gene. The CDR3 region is CASRGRQGSVTEAFF. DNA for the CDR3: TGTGCCAGCAGAGGGAGACAGGGGAGCGTCACTGAAGCTTTCTTT.

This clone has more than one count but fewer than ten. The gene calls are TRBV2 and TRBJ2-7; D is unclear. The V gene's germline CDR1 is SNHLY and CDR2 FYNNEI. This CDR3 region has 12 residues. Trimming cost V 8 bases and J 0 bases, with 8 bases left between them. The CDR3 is CASRLSSYEQYF. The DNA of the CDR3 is TGTGCCAGCCGTTTGAGCTCCTACGAGCAGTACTTC.

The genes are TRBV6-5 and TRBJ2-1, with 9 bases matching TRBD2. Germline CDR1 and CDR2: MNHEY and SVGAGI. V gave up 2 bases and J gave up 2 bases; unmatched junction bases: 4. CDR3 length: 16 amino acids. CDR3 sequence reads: CASSYGSGSAYNEQFF. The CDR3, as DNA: TGTGCCAGCAGTTACGGTAGCGGGAGTGCCTACAATGAGCAGTTCTTC.

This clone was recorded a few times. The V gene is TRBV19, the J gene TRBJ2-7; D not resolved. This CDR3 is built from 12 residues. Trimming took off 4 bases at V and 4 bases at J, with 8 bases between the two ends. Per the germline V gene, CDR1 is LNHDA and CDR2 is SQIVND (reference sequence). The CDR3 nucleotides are TGTGCCAGTAGTAGTCCAGTTTACGAGCAGTACTTC. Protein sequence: CASSSPVYEQYF.

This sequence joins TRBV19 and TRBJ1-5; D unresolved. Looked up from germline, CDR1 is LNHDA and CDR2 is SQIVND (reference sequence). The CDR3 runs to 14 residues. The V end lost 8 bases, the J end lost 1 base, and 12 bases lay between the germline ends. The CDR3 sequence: CASHPRRSNQPQHF. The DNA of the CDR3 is TGTGCCAGTCATCCCCGGAGGAGCAATCAGCCCCAGCATTTT. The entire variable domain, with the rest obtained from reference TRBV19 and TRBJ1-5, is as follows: DGGITQSPKYLFRKEGQNVTLSCEQNLNHDAMYWYRQDPGQGLRLIYYSQIVNDFQKGDIAEGYSVSREKKESFPLTVTSAQKNPTAFYLCASHPRRSNQPQHFGDGTRLSIL.

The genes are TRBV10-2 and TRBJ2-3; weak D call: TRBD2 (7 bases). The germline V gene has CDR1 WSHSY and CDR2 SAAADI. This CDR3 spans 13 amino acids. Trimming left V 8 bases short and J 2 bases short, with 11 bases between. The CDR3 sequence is CASARGATDTQYF. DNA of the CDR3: TGCGCCAGCGCACGGGGGGCCACAGATACGCAGTATTTT.

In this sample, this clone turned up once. The CDR3 reads CAISPQTGNTEAFF. CDR3 bases: TGTGCCATCAGTCCTCAGACAGGGAACACTGAAGCTTTCTTT. This chain connects TRBV10-3 to TRBJ1-1, with a tentative D call TRBD1 (6 bases). Per germline, CDR1 ENHRY and CDR2 SYGVKD. The CDR3 consists of 14 residues. The V end was cut by 5 bases, the J end by 1 base, with 11 bases between.

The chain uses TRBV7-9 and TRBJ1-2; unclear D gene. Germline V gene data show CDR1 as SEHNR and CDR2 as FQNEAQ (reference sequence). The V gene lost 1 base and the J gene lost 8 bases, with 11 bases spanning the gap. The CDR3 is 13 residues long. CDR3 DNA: TGTGCCAGCAGCTTAGGGCAAAGTAAGGGCTACACCTTC. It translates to CASSLGQSKGYTF.

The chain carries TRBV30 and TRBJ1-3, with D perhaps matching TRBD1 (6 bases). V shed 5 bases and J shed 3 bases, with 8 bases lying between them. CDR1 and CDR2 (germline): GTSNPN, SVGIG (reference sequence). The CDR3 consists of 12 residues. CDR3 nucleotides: TGTGCCTGGCAGGGGCTTGGAAACACCATATATTTT. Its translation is CAWQGLGNTIYF.

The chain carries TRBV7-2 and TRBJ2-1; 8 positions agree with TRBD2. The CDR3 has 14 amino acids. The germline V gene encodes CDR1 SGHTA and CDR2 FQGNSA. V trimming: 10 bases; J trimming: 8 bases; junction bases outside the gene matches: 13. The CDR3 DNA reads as TGTGCCACCTCAGCAAGCGGGAGTGTGGATGAGCAGTTCTTC. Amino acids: CATSASGSVDEQFF.

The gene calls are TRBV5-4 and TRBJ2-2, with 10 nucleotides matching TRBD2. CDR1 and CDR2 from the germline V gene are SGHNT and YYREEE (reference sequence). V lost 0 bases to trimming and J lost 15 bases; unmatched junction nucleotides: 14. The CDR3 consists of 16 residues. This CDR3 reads CASSLAVSGGAARLFF. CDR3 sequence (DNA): TGTGCCAGCAGCTTGGCCGTAAGCGGGGGGGCCGCTCGGTTGTTTTTT. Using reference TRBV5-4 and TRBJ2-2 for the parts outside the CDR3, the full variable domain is ETGVTQSPTHLIKTRGQQVTLRCSSQSGHNTVSWYQQALGQGPQFIFQYYREEENGRGNFPPRFSGLQFPNYSSELNVNALELDDSALYLCASSLAVSGGAARLFFGEGSRLTVL.

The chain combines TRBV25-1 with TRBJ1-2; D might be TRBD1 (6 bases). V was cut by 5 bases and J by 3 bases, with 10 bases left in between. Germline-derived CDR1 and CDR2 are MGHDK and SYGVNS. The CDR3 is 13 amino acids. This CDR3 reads CASSNRAYYGYTF. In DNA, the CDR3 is TGTGCCAGCAGTAACAGGGCGTACTATGGCTACACCTTC.

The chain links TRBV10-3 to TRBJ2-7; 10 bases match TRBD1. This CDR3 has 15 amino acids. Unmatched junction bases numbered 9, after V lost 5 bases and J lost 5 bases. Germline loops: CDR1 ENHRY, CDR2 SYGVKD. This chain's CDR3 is CAISPFGQGDHEQYF. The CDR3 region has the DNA TGTGCCATCAGTCCCTTCGGACAGGGGGATCACGAGCAGTACTTC.

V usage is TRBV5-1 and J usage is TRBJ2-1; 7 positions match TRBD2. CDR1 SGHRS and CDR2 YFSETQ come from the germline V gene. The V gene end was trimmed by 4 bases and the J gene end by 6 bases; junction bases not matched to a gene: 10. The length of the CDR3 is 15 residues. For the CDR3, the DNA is TGCGCCAGCAGCCGGGGGGACCCGAACTCCAATGAGCAGTTCTTC. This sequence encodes CASSRGDPNSNEQFF.

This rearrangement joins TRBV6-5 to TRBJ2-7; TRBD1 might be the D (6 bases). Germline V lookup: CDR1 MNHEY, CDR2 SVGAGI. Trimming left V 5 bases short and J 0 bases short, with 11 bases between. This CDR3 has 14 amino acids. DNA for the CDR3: TGTGCCAGCAGTCGACAGGCGAGCTCCTACGAGCAGTACTTC. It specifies CASSRQASSYEQYF.

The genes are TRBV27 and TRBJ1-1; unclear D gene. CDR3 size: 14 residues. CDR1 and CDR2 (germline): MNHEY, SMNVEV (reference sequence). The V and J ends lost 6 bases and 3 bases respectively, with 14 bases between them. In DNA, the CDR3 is TGTGCCAGCAGCCCCAGGCGGCGGGACACTGAAGCTTTCTTT. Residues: CASSPRRRDTEAFF.

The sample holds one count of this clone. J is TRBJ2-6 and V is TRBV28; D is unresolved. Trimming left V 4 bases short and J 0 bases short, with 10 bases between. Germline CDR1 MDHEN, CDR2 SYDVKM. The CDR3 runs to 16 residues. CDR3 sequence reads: CASSWNAGSGANVLTF. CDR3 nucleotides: TGTGCCAGCAGTTGGAACGCAGGCTCTGGGGCCAACGTCCTGACTTTC.

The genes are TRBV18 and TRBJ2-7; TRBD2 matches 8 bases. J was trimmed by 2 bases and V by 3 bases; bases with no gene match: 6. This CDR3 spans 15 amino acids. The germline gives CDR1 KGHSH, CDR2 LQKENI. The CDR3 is CASSPATSVTYEQYF. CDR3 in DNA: TGTGCCAGCTCACCTGCGACTAGCGTAACCTACGAGCAGTACTTC.

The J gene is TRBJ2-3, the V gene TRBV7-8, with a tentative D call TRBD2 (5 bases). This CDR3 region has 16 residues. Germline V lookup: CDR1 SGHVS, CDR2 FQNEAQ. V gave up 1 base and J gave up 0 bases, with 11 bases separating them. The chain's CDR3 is CASSLGTYISTDTQYF. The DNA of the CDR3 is TGTGCCAGCAGCTTAGGGACTTACATTAGCACAGATACGCAGTATTTT.